The TCR beta chain described here comes from a study of blood T cell repertoires in COVID-19. The CDR3 contains 16 residues. Trimming removed 5 bases from V and 2 bases from J; junction bases left unmatched: 9. CDR1 SGHTA and CDR2 FQGTGA come from the germline V gene. Data came from immunoSEQ multiplex PCR; TCRdb stores just in-frame clones and leaves some out. This repertoire shows 99,000 or so clones, 75% to 85% found once; its top ten account for 4% to 6%. The rearrangement links TRBV7-3 to TRBJ2-7; the match to TRBD2 covers 10 bases. The sequenced sample was peripheral blood. This TCR came from a man aged 55 to 70 with acute or convalescent COVID-19. In DNA form, the CDR3 reads TGTGCCAGCAGCCCCCGGGCTAGCGGGAGAGCCTACGAGCAGTACTTC. As protein: CASSPRASGRAYEQYF.